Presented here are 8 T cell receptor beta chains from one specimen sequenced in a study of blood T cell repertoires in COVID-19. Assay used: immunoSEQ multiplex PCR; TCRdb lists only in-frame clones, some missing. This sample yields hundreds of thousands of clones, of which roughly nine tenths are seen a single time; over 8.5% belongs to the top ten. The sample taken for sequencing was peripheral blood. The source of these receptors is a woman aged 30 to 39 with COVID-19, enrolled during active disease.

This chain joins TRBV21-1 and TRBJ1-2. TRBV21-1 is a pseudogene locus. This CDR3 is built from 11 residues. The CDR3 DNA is TGTGCCAGCAGAGCCCGGGTGGGCTACACCTTC. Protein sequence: CASRARVGYTF.

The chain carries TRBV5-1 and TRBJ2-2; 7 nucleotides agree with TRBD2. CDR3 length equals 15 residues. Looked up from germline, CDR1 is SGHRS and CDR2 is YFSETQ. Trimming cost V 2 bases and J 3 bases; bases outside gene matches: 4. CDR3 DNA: TGCGCCAGCAGCTTTTCGGGGGGACACACCGGGGAGCTGTTTTTT. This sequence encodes CASSFSGGHTGELFF.

CDR3 sequence: CASSYSGFSYNSPLHF. CDR3 bases: TGTGCCAGCAGTTACTCGGGCTTCTCCTATAATTCACCCCTCCACTTT. The chain links TRBV6-5 to TRBJ1-6; no clear D. Germline-derived CDR1 and CDR2 are MNHEY and SVGAGI. Trimming shortened V by 0 bases and J by 0 bases, and 6 bases separated the two germline ends. The CDR3 length is 16 residues.

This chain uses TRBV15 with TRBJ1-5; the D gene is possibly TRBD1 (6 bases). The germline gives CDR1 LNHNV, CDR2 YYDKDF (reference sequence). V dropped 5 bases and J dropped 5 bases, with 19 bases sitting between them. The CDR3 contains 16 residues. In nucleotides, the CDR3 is TGTGCCACCAGCTGGCGAAGAACAGGGTTCGATCAGCCCCAGCATTTT. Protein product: CATSWRRTGFDQPQHF.

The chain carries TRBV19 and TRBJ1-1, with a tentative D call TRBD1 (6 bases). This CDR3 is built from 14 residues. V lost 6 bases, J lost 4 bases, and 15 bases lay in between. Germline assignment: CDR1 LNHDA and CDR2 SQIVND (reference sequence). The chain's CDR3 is CASSPLGGSTEAFF. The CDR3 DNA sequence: TGTGCCAGTAGCCCCCTTGGGGGCTCCACTGAAGCTTTCTTT.

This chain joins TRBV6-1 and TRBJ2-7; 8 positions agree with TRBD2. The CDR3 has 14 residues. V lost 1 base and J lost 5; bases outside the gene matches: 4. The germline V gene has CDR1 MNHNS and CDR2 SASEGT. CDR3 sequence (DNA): TGTGCCAGCAGTGAAGGGCGGGGGGCCAACGAGCAGTACTTC. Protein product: CASSEGRGANEQYF.

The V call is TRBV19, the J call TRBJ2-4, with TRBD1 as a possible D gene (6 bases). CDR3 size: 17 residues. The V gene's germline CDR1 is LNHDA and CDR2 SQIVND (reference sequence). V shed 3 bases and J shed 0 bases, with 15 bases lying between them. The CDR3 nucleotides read TGTGCCAGTAGTATTTTTCTAGGACAGAGAGCCAAAAACATTCAGTACTTC. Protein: CASSIFLGQRAKNIQYF.

In DNA, the CDR3 is TGTGCCAGCACTAAACAGGGTGGGCATCAGCCCCAGCATTTT. It translates to CASTKQGGHQPQHF. The chain recombines TRBV28 with TRBJ1-5; D possibly corresponds to TRBD1 (6 bases). Germline V gene sequence: CDR1 MDHEN, CDR2 SYDVKM. The CDR3 contains 14 residues. Trimming left V 7 bases short and J 5 bases short, with 15 bases between.